These T cell receptor beta chains were read from a single sample in a study of blood T cell repertoires in COVID-19. Libraries were prepared by immunoSEQ multiplex PCR; TCRdb keeps only in-frame clonotypes and omits some of them. This sample has 200,000 or so clones, with around 90% found just once. The source material was peripheral blood. Receptor source: an older man with acute or convalescent COVID-19. The CDR3 runs from the conserved cysteine through the conserved F or W.

J gene: TRBJ2-7
V gene: TRBV30
CDR3 protein: CAWSKDREDEQYF

J gene: TRBJ2-3
V gene: TRBV7-2
CDR3 protein: CASSSGIRIITADTQYF

J gene: TRBJ2-1
V gene: TRBV19
CDR3 protein: CASREDSSSYNEQFF

J gene: TRBJ2-1
V gene: TRBV15
CDR3 protein: CATSRRTSGGSYNEQFF

J gene: TRBJ1-1
V gene: TRBV6-5
CDR3 protein: CASSYDSNTEAFF

J gene: TRBJ2-7
V gene: TRBV15
CDR3 protein: CATSPGQARGGEQYF

J gene: TRBJ1-5
V gene: TRBV30
CDR3 protein: CAWRQDSNSNQPQHF

J gene: TRBJ2-1
V gene: TRBV4-2
CDR3 protein: CASSPSSGSYNEQFF

J gene: TRBJ1-1
V gene: TRBV6-5
CDR3 protein: CASSKWDLSTEAFF

J gene: TRBJ1-2
V gene: TRBV5-1
CDR3 protein: CASSYDSYGYTF

J gene: TRBJ2-3
V gene: TRBV7-9
CDR3 protein: CASSLVLLWGTSTDTQYF

J gene: TRBJ2-7
V gene: TRBV6-2/TRBV6-3
CDR3 protein: CASSSFPAVAGGREQYF